Reported below is one TCR beta chain. This clonotype has only a few counts. No cognate antigen has been identified for it. Base qualities are missing; no much larger clone stands one base away. The sequencer was an Illumina HiSeq 2500. TCR beta libraries were prepared by quantitative 5'-RACE with molecular barcodes. The original methods were these. Disease-linked TCR variants were identified with a new computational method built on a probabilistic model of VDJ rearrangement. TCRdb trimmed public reads at Q25 via fastp, called clones via MiXCR and kept in-frame beta chains. Each record represents a unique CDR3 protein, reported with the most common genes and DNA among its rows. The authors' filters were not applied to this entry. Recorded for this sample are roughly 230,000 distinct CDR3 sequences; over 15% of them occurred a single time. The ten biggest clones cover 25% to 40% of the sample. The data were obtained in a study of CD8 T cells in ankylosing spondylitis (dated by TCRdb to 2017 to 2019). At the level of the whole study: The study set out to find disease-linked TCR variants by profiling T cell receptor beta repertoires in ankylosing spondylitis patients and healthy donors. The whole study cohort included over a hundred healthy donors and about two dozen ankylosing spondylitis patients. Samples of peripheral blood were taken, and for ankylosing spondylitis patients, synovial fluid was collected as well.

The trim is 0 bases for V and 1 base for J, with a gap of 21 bases between the germline ends. The CDR3 goes from the cysteine to the phenylalanine over 20 residues. Of all the DNA, just the CDR3 is kept, 60 bases in frame from base 1. The germline V gene sets CDR1 to MNHEY and CDR2 to SVGEGT. What the study reported, not specific to this receptor: Some TCR beta motif variants had previously been reported in synovial fluid and blood of reactive arthritis patients, which suggested common disease-initiation mechanisms. According to the report, matched synovial fluid samples from ankylosing spondylitis patients were significantly enriched for the disease-linked clones. A CD8+ phenotype was shown by the disease-linked clones, which were found at relatively low frequencies in peripheral blood. A TCR beta motif made up of several highly homologous amino acid variants appeared to be characteristic of blood from ankylosing spondylitis patients.

This sequence originates from a male donor with ankylosing spondylitis or in good health (not recorded which). The chain is assembled from TRBV6-2 or TRBV6-3 and TRBJ2-2; TRBD1 is perhaps the D gene, given 6 matching bases. Sequenced sample: blood, either unsorted or a sorted T cell fraction (not recorded which). Here the CDR3 is given as CASSYSTGRDIVKNTGELFF. The DNA sequence is given as TGTGCCAGCAGTTACTCTACGGGTAGGGACATAGTAAAGAACACCGGGGAGCTGTTTTTT.